This T cell receptor (beta chain) originates from a study of T-cell memory formation after mild COVID-19. The overall study: The TCR clusters were mostly specific to one donor.

Points from the study as a whole: CD8+ contracting clones occupied EMRA, while CD4+ ones occupied mainly CM and EM.

This clonotype appeared many times. Antigen specificity is unknown. MiXCR was run by TCRdb on the 5' RACE reads, yielding one entry per CDR3 protein. The table has 350,000 to 500,000 distinct CDR3 sequences, more than 15% seen once. The sequencing sample was made of PBMCs or a T cell subset sorted from them (not recorded which). This receptor was taken from a man aged 18 to 30 who had mild COVID-19 (a few samples of this study predate the infection). Cell type and time point are not known.

For the CDR3, the DNA is TGTGCCAGCAGCCAAGGGGACAGCGAGAATCAGCCCCAGCATTTT. Protein: CASSQGDSENQPQHF. The V and J genes are TRBV4-2 and TRBJ1-5; TRBD1 matches at 7 bases. CDR3 length equals 15 residues. After removal of 1 base from V and 4 bases from J, the junction contained 4 bases not matched to a gene. Germline V gives CDR1 LGHNA, CDR2 YNFKEQ.